This TCR beta chain was captured in a study of control samples from healthy donors and cancer patients. This clone was seen a handful of times. Profiling relied on immunoSEQ multiplex PCR, and the TCRdb table lists in-frame clones only, not all of them. Of 100,000 to 150,000 clones detected, about 95% appear once; the ten largest clones hold about 4%. The CDR3 covers 13 residues. Trimming took off 4 bases at V and 15 bases at J, with 19 bases between the two ends. Germline V CDR1 and CDR2: SGHAT, FQNNGV. Sample: blood. This receptor was identified in a man aged 25-40 years in good health. This chain connects TRBV11-2 to TRBJ1-5, with D possibly being TRBD1 (6 bases). CDR3 loop: CASSSSAGTQRHF. In DNA form, the CDR3 reads TGTGCCAGCAGCTCCTCCGCCGGGACACAAAGGCATTTT.